Sequencing of this TCR beta chain was carried out in a study of blood T cell repertoires in COVID-19. Across the whole study: COVID-19 samples, acute and convalescent, were from the United States, Italy and Spain.

Original data processing: Amplification from reference gene primers served as the basis for estimated nucleated cell counts. TCRdb's table, derived via immunoSEQ multiplex PCR, lists solely in-frame clones and lacks some. V, J and clone size were drawn from that table, and D and trimming were deduced from the DNA. Among more than 95,000 clones, approximately 82% were seen once, and the ten largest hold less than 8%. In this sample, this clone turned up a few times. The sequencing sample was made of peripheral blood. The receptor's source is a man aged 65 to 85 with active or convalescent COVID-19.

In nucleotides, the CDR3 is TGCGCCAGCAGCTTGGAGGAGGGATCGGGTTCACCCCTCCACTTT. Translating gives CASSLEEGSGSPLHF. This chain joins TRBV5-1 and TRBJ1-6; D call uncertain. The CDR3 is 15 amino acids. Germline CDR1 is SGHRS and CDR2 is YFSETQ. With 0 bases removed from V and 9 bases from J, the gap between germline ends came to 13 bases.